Included here is one TCR beta chain sequence, with context. Its matching antigen is unknown. These data are taken from a study of B cell selection in AIRE deficiency. CD4+CD127+ cells were sorted as the conventional CD4 T cells. Unmatched junction bases numbered 2, after V lost 3 bases and J lost 3 bases. The germline V gene has CDR1 SGHRS and CDR2 YFSETQ. The CDR3 length is 14 residues. Findings and caveats of the study: Patient Tconv cells held roughly 31% of Treg sequences shared by healthy donors. CDR3s were shorter in shared Treg sequences, reflecting few non-templated nucleotide insertions.

The table came from immunoSEQ multiplex PCR; TCRdb's copy has only in-frame clones and leaves some out. The sample carries roughly 25,000 clones, about 96% recorded once. This clonotype originated in a human donor in good health. V is TRBV5-1 and J is TRBJ2-7, with 11 bases fitting TRBD2. The source material was CD4+CD127+ conventional T cells sorted from PBMCs. The CDR3 protein is CASSYTSGSYEQYF. The CDR3 DNA follows: TGCGCCAGCAGCTATACTAGCGGGAGCTACGAGCAGTACTTC.